This T cell receptor beta chain appears in the sequencing data of a study of identical twins. The V gene's germline CDR1 is SQVTM and CDR2 ANQGSEA. The length of the CDR3 is 12 residues. Trimming took 5 bases from V and 8 from J, leaving 13 bases between them. From the 5' RACE reads, TCRdb called clonotypes with MiXCR, one entry per CDR3 protein. The sample contains around 1.7 million distinct CDR3 sequences, around a third of which appear only once. Sequencing was performed on cord blood. The chain carries TRBV29-1 and TRBJ2-1; perhaps D is TRBD1 or TRBD2 (5 bases each). The TCR originated in a newborn girl in good health. DNA of the CDR3: TGCAGCGTTTTATCCCGGGGCCATGAGCAGTTCTTC. Translation gives CSVLSRGHEQFF.